These T cell receptor beta chains were read from a single sample in a study of CD8 T cells in ankylosing spondylitis. From the 5' RACE reads, TCRdb called clonotypes with MiXCR, one entry per CDR3 protein. The sample has hundreds of thousands of distinct CDR3 sequences, roughly 26% seen once. The sequenced material came from blood, either unsorted or a sorted T cell fraction (not recorded which). The origin of the receptors is a male donor with ankylosing spondylitis. CDR3s include the opening cysteine and the closing phenylalanine or tryptophan. Each record gives: clone size, D gene, J gene, V gene, CDR3 DNA, CDR3 protein. The D gene is left open where the match is weak. Rows may omit the clone size; those that give it use once, few, many or a size class.

once TRBD2 TRBJ2-2 TRBV12-3/TRBV12-4 TGTGCCAGCAGGACAGCGGGAGGGGTCGCCGGGGAGCTGTTTTTT CASRTAGGVAGELFF
. . TRBJ1-4 TRBV25-1 TGTGCCAGCAGTGACGTAGGGGCTAATGAAAAACTGTTTTTT CASSDVGANEKLFF
. . TRBJ2-3 TRBV18 TGTGCCAGCTCACCTACCGGGCAGACTAGCACAGATACGCAGTATTTT CASSPTGQTSTDTQYF
few TRBD1 TRBJ2-1 TRBV5-1 TGCGCCAGCAGCTTGGCTACCGGGACAGAGTTTTACAATGAGCAGTTCTTC CASSLATGTEFYNEQFF
few . TRBJ2-7 TRBV5-1 TGCGCCAGCAGCTTGGGAGGGGTACAAAGCTCCTACGAGCAGTACTTC CASSLGGVQSSYEQYF
. . TRBJ2-1 TRBV12-3/TRBV12-4 TGTGCCAGCAGTACAACGGACTCCTACAATGAGCAGTTCTTC CASSTTDSYNEQFF
few . TRBJ2-5 TRBV6-5 TGTGCCAGCAGTTACCGCAAGGGGACCGTCCAAGAGACCCAGTACTTC CASSYRKGTVQETQYF
few . TRBJ1-5 TRBV7-2 TGTGCCAGCAGCTTAGGTGGCTATCAGCCCCAGCATTTT CASSLGGYQPQHF
. . TRBJ2-2 TRBV4-1 TGCGCCAGCAGCCAAGATCGAGGGTTCTCCACCGGGGAGCTGTTTTTT CASSQDRGFSTGELFF
. TRBD2 TRBJ2-1 TRBV29-1 TGCAGCGTTAGGACGGGACTAGCGCCCTACAATGAGCAGTTCTTC CSVRTGLAPYNEQFF